The source of this TCR beta chain is a study of identical twins. General study results and limits: The same donors were not followed; conclusions instead depended on cross-sectional statistical analysis.

Template switching added a universal primer site; cDNA carried unique molecular identifiers. From the 5' RACE reads, TCRdb called clonotypes with MiXCR, one entry per CDR3 protein. The data show hundreds of thousands of distinct CDR3 sequences, 21% seen once. This CDR3 spans 12 amino acids. V was clipped by 5 bases and J by 7 bases; unmatched bases: 4. Looked up from germline, CDR1 is MGHDK and CDR2 is SYGVNS. Comments on this clonotype: Its antigen is unidentified.

A further study also used this sample, focusing on T cells expressing NK-cell markers. That study adds: All TCR beta repertoires analysed originated from sorted CD3+CD56+NKG2C+, CD3+CD56+NKG2C- and CD3+CD56-NKG2C+ T cells. An anti-gamma-delta TCR antibody confined sorting to alpha-beta TCR T cells across several of the experiments.

What was sequenced was PBMCs. The sequence derives from a woman aged 18-29 years in good health. The chain uses TRBV25-1 and TRBJ2-5, with 7 positions matching TRBD2. The CDR3 DNA sequence: TGTGCCAGCAGTTCTGGGGGGGGGACCCAGTACTTC. It codes for CASSSGGGTQYF.